A single sample is the source of the 23 T cell receptor beta chains below, sequenced in a study of T cell repertoires in cytomegalovirus infection. One entry per CDR3 protein results from TCRdb running MiXCR on the reads. The data contain about 490,000 distinct CDR3 sequences, around 11% of them singletons. Sequenced material: PBMCs. The receptors here all came from a human donor in good health (CMV status not recorded). Some clones in this sample may be carry-over from other donors' samples.

This chain joins TRBV5-1 and TRBJ2-1; D is possibly TRBD2 (5 bases). Trimming removed 0 bases from V and 1 base from J, with 11 bases in between. The germline V gene has CDR1 SGHRS and CDR2 YFSETQ. The CDR3 runs to 16 residues. The CDR3 DNA sequence: TGCGCCAGCAGCTTGGAAGTGGGAGAGTCCTACAATGAGCAGTTCTTC. It specifies CASSLEVGESYNEQFF.

This clonotype was seen repeatedly, ten times or more. The chain uses TRBV7-2 and TRBJ2-7; 10 positions match TRBD2. V lost 1 base to trimming and J lost 4 bases; unmatched junction nucleotides: 4. The CDR3 loop spans 15 amino acids. The germline V gene has CDR1 SGHTA and CDR2 FQGNSA. The CDR3 region is CASSLEAGGPYEQYF. CDR3 coding DNA: TGTGCCAGCAGCTTAGAAGCGGGAGGGCCATACGAGCAGTACTTC. Full variable domain (rest looked up from reference TRBV7-2 and TRBJ2-7): GAGVSQSPSNKVTEKGKDVELRCDPISGHTALYWYRQSLGQGLEFLIYFQGNSAPDKSGLPSDRFSAERTGGSVSTLTIQRTQQEDSAVYLCASSLEAGGPYEQYFGPGTRLTVT.

This clonotype showed up just a few times. In DNA, the CDR3 is TGTGCCACCCAACGTGAGGGACCCACTTCAGAGCAGTTCTTC. Its protein product is CATQREGPTSEQFF. This chain uses TRBV19 with TRBJ2-1, with D tentatively TRBD1 or TRBD2 (5 bases each). The CDR3 is 14 residues long. Trimming pared 10 bases from V and 10 bases from J, leaving 23 bases between. CDR1 LNHDA and CDR2 SQIVND come from the germline V gene (reference sequence).

This chain connects TRBV12-3 or TRBV12-4 to TRBJ1-2; the match to TRBD1 covers 8 bases. V was pared by 2 bases and J by 7 bases, with 6 bases of the junction left unmatched. The CDR3 extends over 14 amino acids. CDR3 DNA: TGTGCCAGCAGTTTATCGACAGGGGATGGTGGCTACACCTTC. Amino acids: CASSLSTGDGGYTF.

This chain uses TRBV12-3 or TRBV12-4 with TRBJ1-5, with a possible D match to TRBD1 (5 bases). V was clipped by 3 bases and J by 3 bases, with 9 bases between them. This CDR3 spans 14 amino acids. This CDR3 is CASSLGQANQPQHF. The CDR3, as DNA: TGTGCCAGCAGTTTGGGGCAGGCCAATCAGCCCCAGCATTTT.

This clonotype came up many times. The chain combines TRBV20-1 with TRBJ2-1; 14 positions match TRBD2. Germline-derived CDR1 and CDR2 are DFQATT and SNEGSKA (reference sequence). The CDR3 consists of 18 residues. J was trimmed by 5 bases and V by 0 bases; bases with no gene match: 9. The CDR3, as DNA: TGCAGTGCTAGAGATTCTGGGACTAGCGGGAGATCGGACAATGAGCAGTTCTTC. This sequence encodes CSARDSGTSGRSDNEQFF.

This clonotype was observed many times. The V and J genes are TRBV15 and TRBJ2-1; a weak D match, TRBD2 (5 bases). The length of the CDR3 is 16 residues. Trimming shortened V by 0 bases and J by 8 bases, and 17 bases separated the two germline ends. Germline-derived CDR1 and CDR2 are LNHNV and YYDKDF (reference sequence). CDR3 DNA: TGTGCCACCAGCAGAGATCGGCTAGCCGTTGGTGATGAGCAGTTCTTC. Translation: CATSRDRLAVGDEQFF.

This chain joins TRBV20-1 and TRBJ2-1, with D uncertain. Trimming shortened V by 1 base and J by 3 bases, and 22 bases separated the two germline ends. The germline V gene encodes CDR1 DFQATT and CDR2 SNEGSKA (reference sequence). This CDR3 is 18 amino acids long. In DNA form, the CDR3 reads TGCAGTGCTAGAGCTTCTCTCTCCCTGGGGAACCTCTACAATGAGCAGTTCTTC. This translates into CSARASLSLGNLYNEQFF.

This clonotype was found many times. The rearrangement joins TRBV28 to TRBJ1-4; a possible D gene is TRBD1 (5 bases). The germline V gene encodes CDR1 MDHEN and CDR2 SYDVKM. The CDR3 consists of 15 residues. Trimming took off 5 bases at V and 3 bases at J, with 13 bases between the two ends. This CDR3 is CASSRSGQPNEKLFF. DNA of the CDR3: TGTGCCAGCAGTCGCTCGGGGCAACCTAATGAAAAACTGTTTTTT.

This clonotype has at least ten counts. The chain employs TRBV12-3 or TRBV12-4 and TRBJ1-2, with D possibly TRBD1 on 6 matching bases. The V end lost 7 bases, the J end lost 2 bases, and 14 bases lay between the germline ends. The CDR3 runs to 14 residues. The DNA for the CDR3 is TGTGCCAGCACCCGAGGGGGGGGGAACTATGGCTACACCTTC. Its translation is CASTRGGGNYGYTF.

This clonotype was counted only a few times. This rearrangement joins TRBV5-6 to TRBJ2-3; D perhaps matches TRBD2 (5 bases). The CDR3 runs to 15 residues. The V end was cut by 4 bases, the J end by 4 bases, with 16 bases between. Per germline, CDR1 SGHDT and CDR2 YYEEEE. CDR3 bases: TGTGCCAGCAGCCTACGGGGTTCAAAGGCAGATACGCAGTATTTT. Its translation: CASSLRGSKADTQYF.

This clonotype has just a few counts. The rearrangement joins TRBV14 to TRBJ1-4, with D perhaps TRBD1 (5 bases). CDR3 size: 16 residues. In germline, CDR1 is SGHDN, CDR2 FVKESK. Trimming removed 0 bases at V and 3 bases at J, with 11 bases between. The CDR3 nucleotides read TGTGCCAGCAGCCAAGACCCCAGGGATGCTAATGAAAAACTGTTTTTT. This gives the protein CASSQDPRDANEKLFF.

In this sample, this clonotype turned up many times. The chain is built from TRBV5-4 and TRBJ2-2, with 8 bases aligning to TRBD1. The germline V gene encodes CDR1 SGHNT and CDR2 YYREEE (reference sequence). With 4 bases clipped from V and 4 bases from J, the junction kept 3 bases outside the gene matches. The CDR3 runs to 14 residues. CDR3 in amino acids: CASSPGQATGELFF. The CDR3 DNA reads as TGTGCCAGCAGCCCGGGACAGGCCACCGGGGAGCTGTTTTTT.

Many counts were recorded for this clonotype. The V and J genes are TRBV7-2 and TRBJ2-2; weak D call: TRBD2 (5 bases). The CDR3 contains 16 residues. Trimming took off 2 bases at V and 6 bases at J, with 16 bases between the two ends. Per germline, CDR1 SGHTA and CDR2 FQGNSA. The CDR3 region is CASSLFWRRGSGELFF. The CDR3 DNA follows: TGTGCCAGCAGCTTATTCTGGAGGAGAGGGTCCGGGGAGCTGTTTTTT.

There are a few counts of this clonotype. The gene calls are TRBV5-1 and TRBJ1-5; 9 bases are a match to TRBD1. This CDR3 is 15 amino acids long. Germline loops: CDR1 SGHRS, CDR2 YFSETQ. J gave up 7 bases and V 3 bases, and 8 bases lay outside the gene matches. The CDR3 region is CASSYGTGSGQPQHF. DNA for the CDR3: TGCGCCAGCAGCTACGGGACAGGGTCGGGACAGCCCCAGCATTTT.

This sequence joins TRBV7-3 and TRBJ1-1; a weak D match, TRBD1 (5 bases). CDR1 SGHTA and CDR2 FQGTGA come from the germline V gene. The germline V and J ends were trimmed by 5 bases and 2 bases, with 18 bases remaining between them. This CDR3 has 16 amino acids. CDR3 amino acids: CASSPGRYGRNTEAFF. DNA for the CDR3: TGTGCCAGCAGCCCAGGGAGGTACGGGCGAAACACTGAAGCTTTCTTT.

This clonotype was observed many times. The J gene is TRBJ2-3, the V gene TRBV10-3; 11 bases line up with TRBD2. With 3 bases clipped from V and 2 bases from J, the junction kept 7 bases outside the gene matches. This CDR3 is built from 17 residues. Germline values: CDR1 ENHRY, CDR2 SYGVKD. The CDR3 region is CAISDSTSGGATDTQYF. The CDR3 nucleotides are TGTGCCATCAGTGATTCAACTAGCGGGGGTGCCACAGATACGCAGTATTTT.

Many counts were recorded for this clonotype. This CDR3 is CASSLDSGVYNEQFF. The CDR3 DNA is TGTGCCAGCAGCTTAGACAGCGGGGTATACAATGAGCAGTTCTTC. V gene TRBV7-6 combines with J gene TRBJ2-1; 7 bases are shared with TRBD2. Per the germline V gene, CDR1 is SGHVS and CDR2 is FNYEAQ. The CDR3 totals 15 residues. The V segment lost 1 base and the J segment 4 bases; nucleotides outside the gene matches: 4.

The chain employs TRBV14 and TRBJ1-1; the match to TRBD1 covers 7 bases. Germline V gene sequence: CDR1 SGHDN, CDR2 FVKESK. This CDR3 contains 14 residues. The trim removed 3 bases at V and 10 bases at J, leaving 11 bases unmatched. CDR3 sequence (DNA): TGTGCCAGCAGCCATAAACAGGGGCCAAGGGGAGCTTTCTTT. This sequence encodes CASSHKQGPRGAFF.

In its sample, this clonotype was seen many times. V gene TRBV28 combines with J gene TRBJ2-7; 8 bases map to TRBD1. Germline CDR1 and CDR2: MDHEN and SYDVKM. The CDR3 length is 15 residues. V was pared by 4 bases and J by 4 bases, with 9 bases of the junction left unmatched. CDR3 DNA sequence: TGTGCCAGCAGTTCTTCCGGGACAGGTGGATACGAGCAGTACTTC. It codes for CASSSSGTGGYEQYF.

This clonotype was detected many times. This chain joins TRBV9 and TRBJ2-1; 7 positions agree with TRBD2. This CDR3 has 17 amino acids. J gave up 4 bases and V 4 bases, and 14 bases lay outside the gene matches. The germline CDR1 and CDR2 sequences are SGDLS and YYNGEE. The CDR3 DNA is TGTGCCAGCAGCCCCAGCCTAGCGGTCTCTCGGTACAATGAGCAGTTCTTC. Amino acids: CASSPSLAVSRYNEQFF.

This clonotype has ten or more counts. The V and J genes are TRBV15 and TRBJ2-1, with D perhaps matching TRBD1 or TRBD2 (6 bases each). The germline V gene has CDR1 LNHNV and CDR2 YYDKDF (reference sequence). V lost 0 bases and J 5 bases, leaving 11 bases between the germline ends. CDR3 size: 15 residues. CDR3 residues: CATSREGGRDNEQFF. The CDR3, as DNA: TGTGCCACCAGCAGAGAGGGGGGCAGAGACAATGAGCAGTTCTTC.

This clonotype occurred a few times. The chain combines TRBV7-2 with TRBJ2-1, with 11 bases that match TRBD2. Looked up from germline, CDR1 is SGHTA and CDR2 is FQGNSA. The CDR3 extends over 15 amino acids. V was pared by 2 bases and J by 7 bases, with 4 bases of the junction left unmatched. CDR3 loop: CASSLSTSGRNEQFF. CDR3 nucleotides: TGTGCCAGCAGCTTATCAACTAGCGGGAGAAATGAGCAGTTCTTC.